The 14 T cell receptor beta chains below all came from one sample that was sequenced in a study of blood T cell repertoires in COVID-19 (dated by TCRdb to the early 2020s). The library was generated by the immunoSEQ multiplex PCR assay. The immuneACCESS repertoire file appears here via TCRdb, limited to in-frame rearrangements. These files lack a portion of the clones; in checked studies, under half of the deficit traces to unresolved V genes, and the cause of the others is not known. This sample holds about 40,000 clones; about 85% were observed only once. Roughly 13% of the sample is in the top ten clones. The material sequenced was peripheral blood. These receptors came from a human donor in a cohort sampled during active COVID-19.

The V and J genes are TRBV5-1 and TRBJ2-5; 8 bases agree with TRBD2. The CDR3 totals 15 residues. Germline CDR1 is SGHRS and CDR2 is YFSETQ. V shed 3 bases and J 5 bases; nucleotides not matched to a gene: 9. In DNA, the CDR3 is TGCGCCAGCAGCTCCATGACTAGCGATGGGGAGACCCAGTACTTC. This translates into CASSSMTSDGETQYF.

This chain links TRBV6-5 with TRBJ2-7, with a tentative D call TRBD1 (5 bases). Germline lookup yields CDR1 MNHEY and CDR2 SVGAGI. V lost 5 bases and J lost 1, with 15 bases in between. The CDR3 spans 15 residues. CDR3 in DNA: TGTGCCAGCAGTCTTCAAGGGGTCAAGTCCTACGAGCAGTACTTC. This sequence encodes CASSLQGVKSYEQYF.

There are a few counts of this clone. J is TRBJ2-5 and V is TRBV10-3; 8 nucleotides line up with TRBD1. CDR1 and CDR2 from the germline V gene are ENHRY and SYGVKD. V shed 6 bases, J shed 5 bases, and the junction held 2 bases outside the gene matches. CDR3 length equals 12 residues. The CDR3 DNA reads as TGTGCCATCAGGGGACAGGATGAGACCCAGTACTTC. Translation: CAIRGQDETQYF.

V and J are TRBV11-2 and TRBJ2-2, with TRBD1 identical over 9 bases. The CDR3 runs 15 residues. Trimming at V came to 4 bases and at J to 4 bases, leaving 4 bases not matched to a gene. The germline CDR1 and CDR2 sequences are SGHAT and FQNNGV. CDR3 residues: CASSSGQGSTGELFF. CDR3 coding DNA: TGTGCCAGCAGCTCCGGACAGGGGAGCACCGGGGAGCTGTTTTTT.

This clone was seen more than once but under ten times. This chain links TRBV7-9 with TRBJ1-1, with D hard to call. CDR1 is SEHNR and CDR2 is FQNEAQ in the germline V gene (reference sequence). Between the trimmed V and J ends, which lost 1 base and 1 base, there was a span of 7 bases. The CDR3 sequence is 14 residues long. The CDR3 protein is CASSLVEGNTEAFF. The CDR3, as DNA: TGTGCCAGCAGCTTAGTGGAGGGGAACACTGAAGCTTTCTTT.

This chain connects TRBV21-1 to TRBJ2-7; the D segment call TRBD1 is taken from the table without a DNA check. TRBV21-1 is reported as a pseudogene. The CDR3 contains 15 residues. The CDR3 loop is CASSNRGKNSYEQYF. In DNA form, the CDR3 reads TGTGCCAGCAGCAATAGGGGAAAGAACTCCTACGAGCAGTACTTC.

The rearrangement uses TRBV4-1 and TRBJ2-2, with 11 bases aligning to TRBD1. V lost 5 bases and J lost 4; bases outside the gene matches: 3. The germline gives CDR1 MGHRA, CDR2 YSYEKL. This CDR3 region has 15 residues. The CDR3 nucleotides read TGCGCCAGCAGCGGGGACAGGGGGGGCACCGGGGAGCTGTTTTTT. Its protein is CASSGDRGGTGELFF.

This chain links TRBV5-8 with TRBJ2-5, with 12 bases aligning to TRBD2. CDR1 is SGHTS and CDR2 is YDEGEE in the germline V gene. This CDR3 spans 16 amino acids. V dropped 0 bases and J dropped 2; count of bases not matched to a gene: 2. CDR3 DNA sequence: TGTGCCAGCAGCTTGGGCCTAGCGGGGGGGCAAGAGACCCAGTACTTC. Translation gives CASSLGLAGGQETQYF.

The CDR3 sequence: CARSSPGSYEQYF. CDR3 bases: TGTGCCAGAAGCTCCCCGGGGTCCTACGAGCAGTACTTC. V is TRBV5-3 and J is TRBJ2-7, with D possibly being TRBD2 (5 bases). TRBV5-3 is an ORF; its function is uncertain. The V end was cut by 3 bases, the J end by 1 base, with 8 bases between. The CDR3 has 13 residues.

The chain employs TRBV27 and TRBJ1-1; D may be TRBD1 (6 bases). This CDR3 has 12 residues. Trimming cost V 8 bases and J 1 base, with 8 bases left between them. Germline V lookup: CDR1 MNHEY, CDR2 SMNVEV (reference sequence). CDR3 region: CASGGANTEAFF. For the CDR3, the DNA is TGTGCCAGCGGGGGGGCGAACACTGAAGCTTTCTTT.

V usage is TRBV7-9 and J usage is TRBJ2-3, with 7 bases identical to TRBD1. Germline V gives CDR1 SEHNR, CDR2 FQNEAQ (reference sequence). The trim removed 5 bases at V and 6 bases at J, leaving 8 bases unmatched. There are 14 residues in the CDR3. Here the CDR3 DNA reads TGTGCCAGCAGCCAAGGGACAGTACGCGATACGCAGTATTTT. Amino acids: CASSQGTVRDTQYF. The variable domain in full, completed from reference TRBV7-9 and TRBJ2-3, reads DTGVSQNPRHKITKRGQNVTFRCDPISEHNRLYWYRQTLGQGPEFLTYFQNEAQLEKSRLLSDRFSAERPKGSFSTLEIQRTEQGDSAMYLCASSQGTVRDTQYFGPGTRLTVL.

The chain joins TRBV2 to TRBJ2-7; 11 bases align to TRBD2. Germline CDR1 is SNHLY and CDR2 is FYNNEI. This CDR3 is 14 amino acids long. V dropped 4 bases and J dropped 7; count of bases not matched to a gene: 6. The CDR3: CASSVVTSGEEQYF. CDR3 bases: TGTGCCAGCAGTGTGGTGACTAGCGGGGAAGAGCAGTACTTC.

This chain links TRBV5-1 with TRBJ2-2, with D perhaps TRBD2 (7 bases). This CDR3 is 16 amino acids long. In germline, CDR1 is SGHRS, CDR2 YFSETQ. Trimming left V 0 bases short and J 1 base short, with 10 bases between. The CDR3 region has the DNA TGCGCCAGCAGCTTGGCCGGGGGGCGGAACACCGGGGAGCTGTTTTTT. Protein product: CASSLAGGRNTGELFF.

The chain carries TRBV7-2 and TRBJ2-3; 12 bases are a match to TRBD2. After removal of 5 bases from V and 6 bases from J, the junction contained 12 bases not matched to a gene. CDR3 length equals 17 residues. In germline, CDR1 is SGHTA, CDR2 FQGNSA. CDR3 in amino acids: CASSHPASGGGWDTQYF. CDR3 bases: TGTGCCAGCAGCCACCCGGCTAGCGGGGGGGGCTGGGATACGCAGTATTTT.